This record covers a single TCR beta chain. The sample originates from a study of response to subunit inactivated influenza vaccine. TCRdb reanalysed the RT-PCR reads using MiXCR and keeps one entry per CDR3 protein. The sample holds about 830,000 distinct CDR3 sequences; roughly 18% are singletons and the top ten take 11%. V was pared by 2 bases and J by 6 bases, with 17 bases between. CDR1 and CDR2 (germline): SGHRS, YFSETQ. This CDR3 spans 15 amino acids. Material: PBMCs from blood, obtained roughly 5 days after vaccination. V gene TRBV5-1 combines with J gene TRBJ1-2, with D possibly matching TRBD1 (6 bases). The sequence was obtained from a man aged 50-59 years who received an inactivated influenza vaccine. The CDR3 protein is CASSLRVQGGDGYTF. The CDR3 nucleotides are TGCGCCAGCAGCTTACGCGTACAGGGAGGGGATGGCTACACCTTC. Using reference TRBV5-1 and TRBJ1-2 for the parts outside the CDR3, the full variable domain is KAGVTQTPRYLIKTRGQQVTLSCSPISGHRSVSWYQQTPGQGLQFLFEYFSETQRNKGNFPGRFSGRQFSNSRSEMNVSTLELGDSALYLCASSLRVQGGDGYTFGSGTRLTVV.